Described below is a single T cell receptor beta chain sequence and its context. The data were obtained in a study of blood T cell repertoires in COVID-19. Whole-study context: The origin of the acute and convalescent COVID-19 samples was the United States, Italy and Spain.

Here immunoSEQ multiplex PCR was the method, and the copy in TCRdb shows in-frame clones only, minus some. The sample consists of some 80,000 clones, 85% to 90% of them appearing once. The CDR3 length is 13 residues. The germline V gene has CDR1 MNHEY and CDR2 SVGEGT. Trimming took 0 bases from V and 11 from J, leaving 10 bases between them. The sequenced material came from peripheral blood. The TCR was taken from a human donor in a cohort sampled during active COVID-19. The rearrangement joins TRBV6-2 or TRBV6-3 to TRBJ1-4; D unclear. The CDR3, as DNA: TGTGCCAGCAGTTACTCGGTGCAGGCTAAACTGTTTTTT. Its translation: CASSYSVQAKLFF.